One sample yielded the 17 T cell receptor beta chains listed below, sequenced in a study of shared T cell receptors in the human thymus. Sequencing used immunoSEQ multiplex PCR; TCRdb keeps in-frame clones, though not all of them. Of roughly 500,000 clones in the sample, more than 75% are singletons; the top ten hold about 0.013%. The sample was also linked to a second study, of human thymus T cells.

Material: thymocytes. The receptors derive from a boy under three years old with a congenital heart defect.

V usage is TRBV14 and J usage is TRBJ2-1; TRBD2 matches at 11 bases. Germline lookup yields CDR1 SGHDN and CDR2 FVKESK. Trimming removed 0 bases from V and 8 bases from J; junction bases left unmatched: 6. The CDR3 loop spans 16 amino acids. As DNA, the CDR3 is TGTGCCAGCAGCCAAGATCTACTAGCGGGAGAAGATGAGCAGTTCTTC. The encoded protein is CASSQDLLAGEDEQFF.

The V gene is TRBV6-1, the J gene TRBJ2-5; TRBD1 matches at 9 bases. This CDR3 region has 13 residues. Germline CDR1 is MNHNS and CDR2 is SASEGT. V shed 4 bases and J 5 bases; nucleotides not matched to a gene: 2. CDR3 amino acids: CASSGTGDETQYF. CDR3 nucleotide sequence: TGTGCCAGCAGTGGGACAGGGGACGAGACCCAGTACTTC.

The genes are TRBV5-1 and TRBJ1-1, with D perhaps matching TRBD1 (6 bases). The V gene's germline CDR1 is SGHRS and CDR2 YFSETQ. The CDR3 is 14 residues long. V was shortened by 7 bases and J by 5 bases, with 18 bases between the two germline ends. CDR3 region: CASEMAGEGTEAFF. DNA of the CDR3: TGCGCCAGCGAGATGGCAGGGGAAGGGACTGAAGCTTTCTTT.

In the case of this clone: Germline is not matched at one junction end, which may reflect a read error. Other DNA sequences from this sample encode an identical CDR3 as well. This chain links TRBV29-1 with TRBJ2-5; D might be TRBD1 (6 bases). This CDR3 has 11 amino acids. Germline V gives CDR1 SQVTM, CDR2 ANQGSEA. CDR3 in amino acids: CSVGTEETQYF. For the CDR3, the DNA is TGCAGCGTTGGGACAGAAGAGACTCAGTACTTC.

CDR3 region: CASSEGLAANSSYEQYF. The CDR3 nucleotides are TGTGCCAGCAGTGAGGGACTAGCGGCAAACAGCTCCTACGAGCAGTACTTC. The V gene is TRBV6-1, the J gene TRBJ2-7, with 11 bases fitting TRBD2. The CDR3 has 17 residues. Per germline, CDR1 MNHNS and CDR2 SASEGT. V was clipped by 3 bases and J by 0 bases; unmatched bases: 7.

V usage is TRBV19 and J usage is TRBJ2-3; D might be TRBD1 (6 bases). The V end was cut by 2 bases, the J end by 2 bases, with 14 bases between. Looked up from germline, CDR1 is LNHDA and CDR2 is SQIVND (reference sequence). The CDR3 runs to 16 residues. CDR3 sequence reads: CASSIPTGHHTDTQYF. The DNA for the CDR3 is TGTGCCAGTAGTATACCCACGGGACACCACACAGATACGCAGTATTTT.

The CDR3 is CASRDTHSNQPQHF. The CDR3 DNA reads TGTGCCAGCAGGGACACCCATAGCAATCAGCCCCAGCATTTT. The chain carries TRBV6-1 and TRBJ1-5; maybe TRBD1 (5 bases). Deletions cut 6 bases from V and 0 bases from J, with 9 bases between. The germline gives CDR1 MNHNS, CDR2 SASEGT. The CDR3 runs 14 residues.

The J gene is TRBJ2-1, the V gene TRBV7-9; 9 bases fit TRBD2. The CDR3 runs to 17 residues. V lost 7 bases and J lost 6; bases outside the gene matches: 16. The germline V gene encodes CDR1 SEHNR and CDR2 FQNEAQ (reference sequence). The CDR3, as DNA: TGTGCCAGCACCGCCCTGGCGGGAGGGCCCTCACGCAATGAGCAGTTCTTC. This gives the protein CASTALAGGPSRNEQFF. The complete variable domain, with remaining parts taken from reference TRBV7-9 and TRBJ2-1, reads DTGVSQNPRHKITKRGQNVTFRCDPISEHNRLYWYRQTLGQGPEFLTYFQNEAQLEKSRLLSDRFSAERPKGSFSTLEIQRTEQGDSAMYLCASTALAGGPSRNEQFFGPGTRLTVL.

This clone was recorded once. The chain links TRBV5-5 to TRBJ2-7; TRBD2 aligns across 14 bases. The CDR3 is 19 residues long. CDR1 and CDR2 (germline): SGHKS, YYEKEE (reference sequence). J gave up 2 bases and V 1 base, and 11 bases lay outside the gene matches. CDR3 nucleotides: TGTGCCAGCAGCTTGCTTGGGACTAGCGGGAGCAGGGGGCCCTACGAGCAGTACTTC. It codes for CASSLLGTSGSRGPYEQYF.

Only a few counts were recorded for this clone. J is TRBJ1-2 and V is TRBV7-9, with D maybe TRBD1 (5 bases). The V end lost 1 base, the J end lost 8 bases, and 17 bases lay between the germline ends. Germline V CDR1 and CDR2: SEHNR, FQNEAQ (reference sequence). This CDR3 has 15 amino acids. The CDR3 DNA reads TGTGCCAGCAGCTTAGGCGATATCCAGGGCCGCGGCTACACCTTC. It codes for CASSLGDIQGRGYTF.

The V call is TRBV4-3, the J call TRBJ2-7; 9 positions match TRBD1. The ends lost 4 bases at V and 5 bases at J; junction bases unmatched: 6. From germline, CDR1 is LGHNA and CDR2 YSLEER. The CDR3 length is 14 residues. The CDR3 sequence is CASSPGTGSHEQYF. DNA of the CDR3: TGCGCCAGCAGCCCGGGGACAGGGAGTCACGAGCAGTACTTC.

The rearrangement uses TRBV15 and TRBJ2-2, with 7 bases fitting TRBD2. Trimming at V came to 0 bases and at J to 5 bases, leaving 6 bases not matched to a gene. This CDR3 contains 16 residues. CDR1 is LNHNV, CDR2 YYDKDF, per germline (reference sequence). CDR3 residues: CATSRDGGRRTGELFF. CDR3 coding DNA: TGTGCCACCAGCAGAGACGGGGGGAGAAGGACCGGGGAGCTGTTTTTT. Drawing the rest from reference TRBV15 and TRBJ2-2, the complete variable domain is DAMVIQNPRYQVTQFGKPVTLSCSQTLNHNVMYWYQQKSSQAPKLLFHYYDKDFNNEADTPDNFQSRRPNTSFCFLDIRSPGLGDTAMYLCATSRDGGRRTGELFFGEGSRLTVL.

J is TRBJ2-1 and V is TRBV12-5; tentative D call: TRBD2 (6 bases). Trimming left V 9 bases short and J 8 bases short, with 11 bases between. This CDR3 has 11 amino acids. Germline loops: CDR1 LGHNT, CDR2 FRNRAP. The CDR3 DNA reads TGTGCTAGCCCATGGGGGGATGAGCAGTTCTTC. Encoded protein: CASPWGDEQFF.

The V and J genes are TRBV29-1 and TRBJ2-1; TRBD2 is a possible D gene (6 bases). The CDR3 is made up of 13 amino acids. V lost 2 bases, J lost 8 bases, and 13 bases lay in between. Germline CDR1 SQVTM, CDR2 ANQGSEA. The CDR3 protein is CSVEPTSFHEQFF. The CDR3 DNA sequence: TGCAGCGTTGAACCGACTAGTTTCCATGAGCAGTTCTTC.

This chain connects TRBV30 to TRBJ2-4; D is unresolved. The CDR3 covers 18 residues. The germline CDR1 and CDR2 sequences are GTSNPN and SVGIG (reference sequence). V gave up 4 bases and J gave up 4 bases, with 26 bases separating them. The CDR3 reads CAWKPSLFYPDLKNIQYF. As DNA, the CDR3 is TGTGCCTGGAAACCGTCACTCTTCTACCCCGACTTGAAAAACATTCAGTACTTC.

The chain couples TRBV28 to TRBJ2-5; 7 positions agree with TRBD1. The V gene end was trimmed by 6 bases and the J gene end by 0 bases; junction bases not matched to a gene: 10. Germline V CDR1 and CDR2: MDHEN, SYDVKM. The CDR3 consists of 16 residues. The CDR3 region is CASRQPSGTDQETQYF. CDR3 sequence (DNA): TGTGCCAGCAGGCAACCCTCCGGGACAGACCAAGAGACCCAGTACTTC.

V and J are TRBV5-3 and TRBJ1-2, with TRBD1 as a possible D gene (6 bases). TRBV5-3 falls under the ORF class, with uncertain function. V was trimmed by 8 bases and J by 4 bases, leaving 18 bases between them. The CDR3 contains 14 residues. CDR3 sequence: CASFCGGRAYGYTF. The CDR3, as DNA: TGTGCCAGTTTTTGTGGGGGCAGGGCCTATGGCTACACCTTC.